This T cell receptor beta chain is from a study of blood T cell repertoires in COVID-19 (TCRdb year 2020). Study-level background: The collaborator samples originated in the United States, Italy and Spain and spanned the acute and convalescent phases of COVID-19. The prospective study material was composed of cDNA or gDNA derived from T cells, B-cell-depleted T cells, or PBMCs. Where HLA class I and class II types were available, the types were taken from metadata supplied by the sample provider, not from assay-based typing. The samples were drawn from the first 160 participants of the ongoing ImmuneRACE study and from 1,254 subjects provided by 6 global collaborators. The repertoires were made available in a free public database intended to serve as a resource for research on the immune response to SARS-CoV-2. Deeply sampled blood TCRbeta repertoires from subjects exposed to, actively infected with, or recovered from COVID-19 were included in the dataset. Nearly every sample came with metadata listing a de-identified subject ID, COVID-19 status, age in years and sex. Summary of the overall study and its limitations: The amount of clinical and demographic metadata varied by source and participant and was provided uncurated.

Sequences LGHDT (CDR1) and YNNKEL (CDR2) are obtained from the germline V gene (reference sequence). V and J lose 2 bases and 7 bases, and a span of 15 bases separates them. Taken from cysteine to phenylalanine, the CDR3 has 15 residues. Only the CDR3 DNA is retained, 45 bases long and in frame from the first base. TCRbeta CDR3 regions were amplified from genomic DNA by means of the immunoSEQ Assay, a bias-controlled multiplex PCR. For the original study's pipeline: The number of nucleated cells in each sample was estimated by amplification of reference gene primers within the assay. To quantify the absolute abundance of each unique TCRbeta CDR3 rearrangement, sequence reads were collapsed and filtered. For each sample, productive Simpson clonality was calculated as the square root of Simpson's diversity index across productive rearrangements. Sourced from immuneACCESS, this table was stored by TCRdb with only in-frame sequences that have V and J called. A share of the clones is absent; for the studies checked, an unresolved V gene accounts for under half, and the remainder has no known explanation. D and trimming were read from the DNA, whereas the V and J calls and clone size are those reported in that table. This sample has roughly 220,000 clones in its table, and about 80% of those were observed once. In total, the top ten clones hold less than 2.5% of the sample.

Each collaborating institution followed its own protocols to collect whole blood in K2EDTA tubes. For TCRbeta analysis, collaborators shipped samples in one of three forms: frozen whole blood, isolated PBMCs, or DNA extracted from either of those sample types. Notes on this clone: The specificity of this receptor is unknown. Within one base of it there is no much larger clone, and no base qualities were kept.

The rearrangement combines TRBV3-1 (or the pseudogene TRBV3-2) with TRBJ2-1; the D gene remains uncertain. The origin of this receptor is a woman aged 55-75 years with acute or convalescent COVID-19. The sequencing input was peripheral blood. The bases read TGTGCCAGCAGCCAAACAAATCTCCCGGGTAATGAGCAGTTCTTC. Its protein is CASSQTNLPGNEQFF.